This T cell receptor (beta chain) was captured in a study of STAT3 mutations in large granular lymphocyte leukemia. Study outcomes and limitations: Persisting codominant clonotypes may have hidden a small pathogenic clone. Every T-cell large granular lymphocyte leukemia patient had at least one immunodominant TCR beta clonotype.

This CDR3 is built from 12 residues. V was cut by 0 bases and J by 3 bases, with 4 bases left in between. CDR1 and CDR2 (germline): SGHDT, YYEEEE. This clone has a single count. Its antigen remains unidentified. TCRdb's copy holds only in-frame clones and misses some; the assay was immunoSEQ multiplex PCR. The table includes roughly 5,900 clones, nearly 90% detected once. Sequenced: PBMCs. This chain uses TRBV5-6 with TRBJ2-7; D is unclear. This TCR derives from a human donor with T large granular lymphocyte leukemia. Some clones in this sample may be carry-over from other donors' samples. The CDR3 DNA is TGTGCCAGCAGCTTGGAGGACTACGAGCAGTACTTC. Protein: CASSLEDYEQYF.